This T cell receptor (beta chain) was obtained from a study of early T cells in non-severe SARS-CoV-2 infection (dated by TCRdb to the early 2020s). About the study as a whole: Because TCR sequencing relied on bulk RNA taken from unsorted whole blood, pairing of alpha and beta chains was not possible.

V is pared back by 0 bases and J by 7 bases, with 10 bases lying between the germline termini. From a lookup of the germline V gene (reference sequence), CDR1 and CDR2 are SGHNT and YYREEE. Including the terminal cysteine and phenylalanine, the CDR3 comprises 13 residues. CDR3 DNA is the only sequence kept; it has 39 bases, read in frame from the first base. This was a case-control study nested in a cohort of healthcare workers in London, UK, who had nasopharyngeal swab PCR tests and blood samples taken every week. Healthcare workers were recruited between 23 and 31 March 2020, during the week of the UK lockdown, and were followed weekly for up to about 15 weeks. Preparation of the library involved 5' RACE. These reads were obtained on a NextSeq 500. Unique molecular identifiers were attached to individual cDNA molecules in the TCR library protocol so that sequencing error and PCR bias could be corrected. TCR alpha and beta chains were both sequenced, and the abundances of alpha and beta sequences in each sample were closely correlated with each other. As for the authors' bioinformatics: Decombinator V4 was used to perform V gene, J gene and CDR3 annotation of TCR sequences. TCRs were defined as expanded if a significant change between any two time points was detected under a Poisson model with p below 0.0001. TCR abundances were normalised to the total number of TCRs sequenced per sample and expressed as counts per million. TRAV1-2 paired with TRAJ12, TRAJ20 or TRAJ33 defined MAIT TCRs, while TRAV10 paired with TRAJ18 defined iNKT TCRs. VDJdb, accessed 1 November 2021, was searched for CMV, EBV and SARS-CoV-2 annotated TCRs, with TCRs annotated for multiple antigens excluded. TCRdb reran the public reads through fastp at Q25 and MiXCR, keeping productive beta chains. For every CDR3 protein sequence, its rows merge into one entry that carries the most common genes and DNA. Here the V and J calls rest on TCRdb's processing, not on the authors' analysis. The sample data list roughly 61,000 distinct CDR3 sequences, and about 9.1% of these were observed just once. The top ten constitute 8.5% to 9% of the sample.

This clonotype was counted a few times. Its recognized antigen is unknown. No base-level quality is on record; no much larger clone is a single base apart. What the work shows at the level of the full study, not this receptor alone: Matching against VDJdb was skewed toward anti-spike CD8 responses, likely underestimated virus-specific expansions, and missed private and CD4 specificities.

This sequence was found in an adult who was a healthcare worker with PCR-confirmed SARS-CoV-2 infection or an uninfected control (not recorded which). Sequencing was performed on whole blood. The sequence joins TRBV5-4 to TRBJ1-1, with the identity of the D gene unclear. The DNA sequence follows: TGTGCCAGCAGCTTGGATGGGCAGTTTGAAGCTTTCTTT. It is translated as CASSLDGQFEAFF.